Below, 15 T cell receptor beta chains from the same sample are listed, as sequenced in a study of radiotherapy plus CTLA-4 blockade in lung cancer. Profiling relied on immunoSEQ multiplex PCR, and the TCRdb table lists in-frame clones only, not all of them. The table records over 50,000 clones, 65% to 85% of them present only once. The sample here was peripheral blood, taken from a patient treated with radiotherapy plus ipilimumab. These receptors came from a human donor with non-small cell lung cancer who had a partial response to radiotherapy plus ipilimumab.

This chain uses TRBV11-1 with TRBJ2-2; tentatively, D is TRBD1 (6 bases). The germline V and J ends were trimmed by 6 bases and 5 bases, with 13 bases remaining between them. CDR1 is SGHAT and CDR2 is FQDESV in the germline V gene (reference sequence). This CDR3 has 14 residues. The CDR3 nucleotides are TGTGCCAGCAGTTCCCAGGGGTGGACCGGGGAGCTGTTTTTT. Translating gives CASSSQGWTGELFF.

This clone has a single count. This chain uses TRBV11-2 with TRBJ2-7; possibly TRBD2 for D (5 bases). This CDR3 has 14 amino acids. Per the germline V gene, CDR1 is SGHAT and CDR2 is FQNNGV. V was shortened by 1 base and J by 2 bases, with 9 bases between the two germline ends. In DNA, the CDR3 is TGTGCCAGCAGCTTAGGAGTGGGAGCCTACGAGCAGTACTTC. Amino acids: CASSLGVGAYEQYF.

The gene calls are TRBV7-2 and TRBJ1-2; TRBD1 matches at 9 bases. The CDR3 consists of 14 residues. Germline lookup yields CDR1 SGHTA and CDR2 FQGNSA. The trim removed 4 bases at V and 4 bases at J, leaving 4 bases unmatched. This CDR3 is CASSSDRGSYGYTF. The CDR3 bases are TGTGCCAGCAGCTCGGACAGGGGTAGCTATGGCTACACCTTC.

The genes are TRBV5-4 and TRBJ2-7, with 10 bases lining up with TRBD2. The germline gives CDR1 SGHNT, CDR2 YYREEE (reference sequence). J gave up 7 bases and V 0 bases, and 7 bases lay outside the gene matches. CDR3 length: 15 residues. This chain's CDR3 is CASSLGSGGAWEQYF. The DNA for the CDR3 is TGTGCCAGCAGCTTGGGGAGCGGGGGGGCCTGGGAGCAGTACTTC.

This clone was found once. V usage is TRBV27 and J usage is TRBJ2-1; no clear D. Looked up from germline, CDR1 is MNHEY and CDR2 is SMNVEV (reference sequence). The CDR3 has 13 amino acids. The V gene lost 5 bases and the J gene lost 6 bases, with 11 bases spanning the gap. CDR3 sequence: CASSPRLPNEQFF. For the CDR3, the DNA is TGTGCCAGCAGTCCCCGGTTGCCCAATGAGCAGTTCTTC.

The rearrangement links TRBV27 to TRBJ1-2; D possibly corresponds to TRBD1 (5 bases). The CDR3 covers 17 residues. Germline values: CDR1 MNHEY, CDR2 SMNVEV (reference sequence). Trimming pared 7 bases from V and 0 bases from J, leaving 21 bases between. CDR3 protein: CASIGSSGAGANYGYTF. The CDR3 DNA reads as TGTGCCAGCATAGGATCCTCTGGGGCAGGCGCTAACTATGGCTACACCTTC.

As to this clone: The sample contains more than one DNA sequence encoding this CDR3. The V and J genes are TRBV5-4 and TRBJ1-1, with D perhaps TRBD1 (5 bases). The V gene lost 2 bases and the J gene lost 1 base, with 6 bases spanning the gap. The CDR3 contains 13 residues. Germline-derived CDR1 and CDR2 are SGHNT and YYREEE (reference sequence). The CDR3 coding sequence is TGTGCCAGCAGCTTAGGGGCGAACACTGAAGCTTTCTTT. This translates into CASSLGANTEAFF.

This sequence joins TRBV7-2 and TRBJ1-1; 7 bases fit TRBD1. V shed 4 bases, J shed 6 bases, and the junction held 11 bases outside the gene matches. The CDR3 sequence is 15 residues long. Looked up from germline, CDR1 is SGHTA and CDR2 is FQGNSA. The CDR3 region is CASSYAPQGVSEAFF. DNA of the CDR3: TGTGCCAGCAGCTATGCACCCCAGGGGGTATCTGAAGCTTTCTTT.

V and J are TRBV29-1 and TRBJ2-1; maybe TRBD1 (6 bases). The CDR3 contains 12 residues. V gave up 5 bases and J gave up 6 bases, with 11 bases separating them. Germline loops: CDR1 SQVTM, CDR2 ANQGSEA. In DNA, the CDR3 is TGCAGCGTTCAGGACAGTAGCAATGAGCAGTTCTTC. Translated: CSVQDSSNEQFF.

The V and J genes are TRBV28 and TRBJ1-2; D is uncertain. The length of the CDR3 is 14 residues. Trimming removed 6 bases at V and 0 bases at J, with 11 bases between. Germline V lookup: CDR1 MDHEN, CDR2 SYDVKM. CDR3 residues: CASRPTRANYGYTF. The CDR3 coding sequence is TGTGCCAGCAGACCTACTCGGGCTAACTATGGCTACACCTTC.

The gene calls are TRBV5-6 and TRBJ1-2, with 7 bases aligning to TRBD1. The J segment lost 4 bases and the V segment lost 4 bases, leaving 4 bases of the junction unmatched. The CDR3 runs 13 residues. Germline CDR1 SGHDT, CDR2 YYEEEE. The CDR3 coding sequence is TGTGCCAGCAGCCTGGACAGGCTCTATGGCTACACCTTC. It codes for CASSLDRLYGYTF.

The chain carries TRBV7-8 and TRBJ1-1; D may be TRBD1 (6 bases). The CDR3 sequence is 17 residues long. CDR1 is SGHVS, CDR2 FQNEAQ, per germline. V lost 1 base and J lost 0, with 15 bases in between. Written as DNA, the CDR3 is TGTGCCAGCAGCTTAGAAATACCGGGGGGCATGAACACTGAAGCTTTCTTT. This codes for CASSLEIPGGMNTEAFF.

CDR3 sequence: CAWSDGGGKNIQYF. CDR3 nucleotides: TGTGCCTGGAGTGATGGGGGAGGCAAAAACATTCAGTACTTC. The chain recombines TRBV30 with TRBJ2-4, with D possibly being TRBD2 (6 bases). CDR3 length: 14 amino acids. Trimming took 1 base from V and 3 from J, leaving 10 bases between them. The germline gives CDR1 GTSNPN, CDR2 SVGIG (reference sequence).

The CDR3 DNA reads TGTGCCAGCAGCTTATACTCCTATAATTCACCCCTCCACTTT. It is translated as CASSLYSYNSPLHF. J is TRBJ1-6 and V is TRBV7-9; D is unresolved. V lost 2 bases to trimming and J lost 0 bases, with 2 bases between them. Germline loops: CDR1 SEHNR, CDR2 FQNEAQ (reference sequence). This CDR3 region has 14 residues. Drawing the rest from reference TRBV7-9 and TRBJ1-6, the complete variable domain is DTGVSQNPRHKITKRGQNVTFRCDPISEHNRLYWYRQTLGQGPEFLTYFQNEAQLEKSRLLSDRFSAERPKGSFSTLEIQRTEQGDSAMYLCASSLYSYNSPLHFGNGTRLTVT.

The J gene is TRBJ2-3, the V gene TRBV7-9; 8 bases map to TRBD1. With V trimmed by 4 bases and J by 2 bases, 8 bases remained unmatched. CDR3 length equals 16 residues. In germline, CDR1 is SEHNR, CDR2 FQNEAQ (reference sequence). The CDR3 region is CASSSIQDRDTDTQYF. The CDR3 DNA follows: TGTGCCAGCAGCTCCATACAGGACAGGGACACAGATACGCAGTATTTT.